Following are 19 T cell receptor beta chains from one sample sequenced in a study of cytomegalovirus exposure and HLA in healthy donors. Primers included in the PCR were 60 Vbeta and 13 Jbeta primers. Sequencing was performed with immunoSEQ multiplex PCR; in TCRdb, only in-frame clones are kept and a portion is missing. Among around 80,000 clones, around 76% were seen once, and the ten largest hold 1.6%. Sequenced sample: PBMCs. The receptors derive from a middle-aged man in good health and CMV-seronegative.

The chain recombines TRBV4-2 with TRBJ2-4; TRBD1 is a possible D gene (6 bases). CDR1 is LGHNA and CDR2 is YNFKEQ in the germline V gene. This CDR3 comprises 13 residues. The V end lost 1 base, the J end lost 8 bases, and 9 bases lay between the germline ends. As DNA, the CDR3 is TGTGCCAGCAGCCAAGCAGGGGATGACATTCAGTACTTC. Translation gives CASSQAGDDIQYF.

The chain combines TRBV6-5 with TRBJ1-6; D is unclear. This CDR3 is 13 amino acids long. Per the germline V gene, CDR1 is MNHEY and CDR2 is SVGAGI. Trimming left V 0 bases short and J 12 bases short, with 9 bases between. The CDR3 DNA sequence: TGTGCCAGCAGTTACTCTACCCGGGGACCCCTCCACTTT. Translation: CASSYSTRGPLHF.

CDR3 region: CASADRTQETQYF. The CDR3 DNA is TGTGCTAGTGCGGACAGGACCCAAGAGACCCAGTACTTC. V usage is TRBV12-5 and J usage is TRBJ2-5; 7 bases fit TRBD1. This CDR3 contains 13 residues. The germline CDR1 and CDR2 sequences are LGHNT and FRNRAP. Losses at the gene ends were 7 bases for V and 1 base for J; bases not matched to a gene: 3.

The chain joins TRBV2 to TRBJ1-1, with D perhaps TRBD1 (6 bases). V was pared by 5 bases and J by 5 bases, with 15 bases between. The CDR3 contains 14 residues. CDR1 is SNHLY and CDR2 is FYNNEI in the germline V gene. The CDR3, as DNA: TGTGCCAGCAGTTCAGGGGTGCGATCGACTGAAGCTTTCTTT. Translating gives CASSSGVRSTEAFF.

The rearrangement links TRBV27 to TRBJ2-5; D is possibly TRBD2 (5 bases). This CDR3 has 12 residues. Germline V lookup: CDR1 MNHEY, CDR2 SMNVEV (reference sequence). The V and J ends lost 5 bases and 4 bases respectively, with 8 bases between them. The CDR3 DNA follows: TGTGCCAGCAGTCGTGGAGGAGAGACCCAGTACTTC. It yields the protein CASSRGGETQYF.

V usage is TRBV21-1 and J usage is TRBJ2-2; the table gives TRBD1 as D, unverified against the DNA. TRBV21-1 is marked as a pseudogene. The CDR3 has 13 residues. This CDR3 reads CASSKALPGELFF. As DNA, the CDR3 is TGTGCCAGCAGCAAGGCCCTCCCCGGGGAGCTGTTTTTT.

This clone appeared a few times. As DNA, the CDR3 is TGTGCCAGCAGGACAGGCCAGCCCTACGAGCAGTACTTC. The encoded protein is CASRTGQPYEQYF. J is TRBJ2-7 and V is TRBV6-1, with D perhaps TRBD1 (6 bases). The V gene lost 6 bases and the J gene lost 2 bases, with 11 bases spanning the gap. The CDR3 extends over 13 amino acids. Per germline, CDR1 MNHNS and CDR2 SASEGT.

The chain combines TRBV2 with TRBJ1-3; TRBD1 agrees at 10 bases. This CDR3 contains 16 residues. With V trimmed by 6 bases and J by 2 bases, 7 bases remained unmatched. The germline CDR1 and CDR2 sequences are SNHLY and FYNNEI. CDR3 nucleotides: TGTGCCAGCAGCCACCGGGACAGGGGAGCTGGAAACACCATATATTTT. It translates to CASSHRDRGAGNTIYF.

The chain joins TRBV18 to TRBJ1-1, with a weak D call TRBD1 (6 bases). CDR3 length: 13 amino acids. Deletions cut 6 bases from V and 6 bases from J, with 14 bases between. Germline CDR1 reads KGHSH; CDR2 reads LQKENI. The CDR3 reads CASSQLQGPEAFF. The CDR3 coding sequence is TGTGCCAGCTCTCAACTACAGGGCCCTGAAGCTTTCTTT. Full variable domain (outside the CDR3, taken from reference TRBV18 and TRBJ1-1): NAGVMQNPRHLVRRRGQEARLRCSPMKGHSHVYWYRQLPEEGLKFMVYLQKENIIDESGMPKERFSAEFPKEGPSILRIQQVVRGDSAAYFCASSQLQGPEAFFGQGTRLTVV.

This chain connects TRBV19 to TRBJ1-1, with TRBD1 identical over 7 bases. CDR3 length: 11 amino acids. With V trimmed by 8 bases and J by 6 bases, 3 bases remained unmatched. From germline, CDR1 is LNHDA and CDR2 SQIVND (reference sequence). Here the CDR3 DNA reads TGTGCCAGTTACAGGGGACCTGAAGCTTTCTTT. As protein: CASYRGPEAFF.

This clone has a single count. The rearrangement links TRBV6-5 to TRBJ1-2; the match to TRBD1 covers 8 bases. CDR1 and CDR2 from the germline V gene are MNHEY and SVGAGI. The V gene end was trimmed by 4 bases and the J gene end by 3 bases; junction bases not matched to a gene: 10. The CDR3 sequence is 16 residues long. The CDR3 region is CASSSEGTGGHYGYTF. The CDR3 DNA reads as TGTGCCAGCAGTTCGGAGGGGACAGGAGGGCACTATGGCTACACCTTC.

This chain connects TRBV5-5 to TRBJ1-1; D unresolved. This CDR3 comprises 12 residues. Trimming left V 5 bases short and J 1 base short, with 6 bases between. CDR1 and CDR2 (germline): SGHKS, YYEKEE (reference sequence). The CDR3 region is CASSLRNTEAFF. The CDR3 bases are TGTGCCAGCAGTCTCAGGAACACTGAAGCTTTCTTT.

This clone was recorded only once. The rearrangement uses TRBV5-8 and TRBJ1-4; perhaps TRBD1 as D (5 bases). V was trimmed by 4 bases and J by 2 bases, leaving 12 bases between them. The CDR3 covers 15 residues. Germline CDR1 SGHTS, CDR2 YDEGEE. The CDR3 here is CASSRGEGTNEKLFF. As DNA, the CDR3 is TGTGCCAGCAGCCGGGGGGAGGGGACTAATGAAAAACTGTTTTTT.

The chain links TRBV5-1 to TRBJ2-3; 9 nucleotides agree with TRBD2. The CDR3 runs 16 residues. Germline V gives CDR1 SGHRS, CDR2 YFSETQ. V was pared by 0 bases and J by 6 bases, with 8 bases of the junction left unmatched. CDR3 nucleotides: TGCGCCAGCAGCTTGGCCTCGGCGGGAGGGGCGGATACGCAGTATTTT. Its protein is CASSLASAGGADTQYF. Supplemented by reference TRBV5-1 and TRBJ2-3, the full variable domain reads KAGVTQTPRYLIKTRGQQVTLSCSPISGHRSVSWYQQTPGQGLQFLFEYFSETQRNKGNFPGRFSGRQFSNSRSEMNVSTLELGDSALYLCASSLASAGGADTQYFGPGTRLTVL.

This clone has only one observation. This chain's CDR3 is CASDGGLGGEQYF. The CDR3 DNA reads as TGTGCCAGCGACGGAGGGTTAGGTGGCGAGCAGTACTTC. This rearrangement joins TRBV2 to TRBJ2-7, with D maybe TRBD2 (6 bases). This CDR3 contains 13 residues. Trimming took 8 bases from V and 6 from J, leaving 17 bases between them. Germline V gene sequence: CDR1 SNHLY, CDR2 FYNNEI. Variable domain in full (rest from reference TRBV2 and TRBJ2-7): EPEVTQTPSHQVTQMGQEVILRCVPISNHLYFYWYRQILGQKVEFLVSFYNNEISEKSEIFDDQFSVERPDGSNFTLKIRSTKLEDSAMYFCASDGGLGGEQYFGPGTRLTVT.

The V gene is TRBV15, the J gene TRBJ1-2; D unresolved. Germline loops: CDR1 LNHNV, CDR2 YYDKDF (reference sequence). The CDR3 covers 14 residues. Trimming shortened V by 1 base and J by 1 base, and 7 bases separated the two germline ends. The DNA for the CDR3 is TGTGCCACCAGCAGAGGCTCAGATAACTATGGCTACACCTTC. Translated: CATSRGSDNYGYTF.

The chain couples TRBV10-3 to TRBJ2-1; D is perhaps TRBD2 (6 bases). V was shortened by 10 bases and J by 5 bases, with 18 bases between the two germline ends. This CDR3 comprises 14 residues. Germline V gene lookup returns CDR1 ENHRY and CDR2 SYGVKD. This CDR3 reads CATIAEPLHNEQFF. CDR3 nucleotides: TGTGCCACCATAGCGGAGCCCCTCCACAATGAGCAGTTCTTC.

The rearrangement uses TRBV28 and TRBJ2-3, with 7 bases identical to TRBD2. Germline-derived CDR1 and CDR2 are MDHEN and SYDVKM. After removal of 7 bases from V and 1 base from J, the junction contained 14 bases not matched to a gene. This CDR3 has 17 residues. The CDR3 DNA follows: TGTGCCAGCACTAGGGAGGGCCGATTGGGGGGCACAGATACGCAGTATTTT. Protein sequence: CASTREGRLGGTDTQYF.

The V call is TRBV9, the J call TRBJ2-2, with 7 bases aligning to TRBD1. V shed 3 bases, J shed 0 bases, and the junction held 2 bases outside the gene matches. CDR3 length: 15 amino acids. CDR1 and CDR2 (germline): SGDLS, YYNGEE. CDR3 loop: CASSGGTANTGELFF. CDR3 nucleotides: TGTGCCAGCAGCGGGGGGACAGCGAACACCGGGGAGCTGTTTTTT. Complete variable domain (other parts from reference TRBV9 and TRBJ2-2): DSGVTQTPKHLITATGQRVTLRCSPRSGDLSVYWYQQSLDQGLQFLIQYYNGEERAKGNILERFSAQQFPDLHSELNLSSLELGDSALYFCASSGGTANTGELFFGEGSRLTVL.